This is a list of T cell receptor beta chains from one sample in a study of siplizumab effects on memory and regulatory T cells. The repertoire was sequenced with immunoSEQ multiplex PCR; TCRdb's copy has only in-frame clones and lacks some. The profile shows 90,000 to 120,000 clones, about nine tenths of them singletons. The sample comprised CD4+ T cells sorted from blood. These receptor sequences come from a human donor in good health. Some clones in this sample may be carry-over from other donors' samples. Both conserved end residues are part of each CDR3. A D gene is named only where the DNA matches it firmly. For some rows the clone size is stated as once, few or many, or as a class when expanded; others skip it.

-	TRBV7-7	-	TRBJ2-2	TGTGCTAGCAGCTTAAGGGCCCCAGGAGGACCCGGGGAGCTGTTTTTT	CASSLRAPGGPGELFF
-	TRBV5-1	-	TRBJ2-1	TGCGCCAGCAGCTGGGGGTCTGGTGGCGGAAAGGAGCAGTTCTTC	CASSWGSGGGKEQFF
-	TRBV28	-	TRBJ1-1	TGTGCCAGCAGATCATCGGGAAGACCCGAAGCTTTCTTT	CASRSSGRPEAFF
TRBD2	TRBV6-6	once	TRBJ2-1	TGTGCCAGCAGGACTAGCGGGAGCTCCTACAATGAGCAGTTCTTC	CASRTSGSSYNEQFF
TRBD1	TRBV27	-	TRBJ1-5	TGTGCCAGCAGTGAGAACAGGGGGTCTAATCAGCCCCAGCATTTT	CASSENRGSNQPQHF
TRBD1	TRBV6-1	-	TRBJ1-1	TGTGCCAGCAGTGAGTACAGGGGACGGGGCACTGAAGCTTTCTTT	CASSEYRGRGTEAFF
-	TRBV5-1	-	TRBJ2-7	TGCGCCAGCAGCTTGGCTGGTGAGACTATATCCTACGAGCAGTACTTC	CASSLAGETISYEQYF
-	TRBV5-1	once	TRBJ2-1	TGCGCCAGCAGCGAAGAGGGAGCCTACAATGAGCAGTTCTTC	CASSEEGAYNEQFF
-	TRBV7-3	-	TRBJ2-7	TGTGCCAGCAGCTCTCCCCGGGACTACGAGCAGTACTTC	CASSSPRDYEQYF
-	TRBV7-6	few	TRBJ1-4	TGTGCCAGCAGCGCAACAGGGTTAGGTGAAAAACTGTTTTTT	CASSATGLGEKLFF
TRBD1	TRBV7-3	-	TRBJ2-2	TGTGCCAGCAGCTCGGGGACAGCAAACACCGGGGAGCTGTTTTTT	CASSSGTANTGELFF
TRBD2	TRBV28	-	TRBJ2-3	TGTGCCAGCAGTTCGGGGGGGGCAGATACGCAGTATTTT	CASSSGGADTQYF
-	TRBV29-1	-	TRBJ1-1	TGCAGCGTCGCTAGGGGCCCTGCGAACACTGAAGCTTTCTTT	CSVARGPANTEAFF
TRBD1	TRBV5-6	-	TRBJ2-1	TGTGCCAGCAGCTCCGGGACAGGCCTCTACAATGAGCAGTTCTTC	CASSSGTGLYNEQFF
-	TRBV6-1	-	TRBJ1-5	TGTGCCAGCAGTGAAGCGCGGGTGTATAGCAATCAGCCCCAGCATTTT	CASSEARVYSNQPQHF
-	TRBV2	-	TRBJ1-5	TGTGCCAGCAGTACAGACTTGAATCAGCCCCAGCATTTT	CASSTDLNQPQHF
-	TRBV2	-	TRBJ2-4	TGTGCCAGCTTATCGGGGGCCGGTTCGAACATTCAGTACTTC	CASLSGAGSNIQYF